A single TCR beta chain is shown here with its context. The V gene end was trimmed by 6 bases and the J gene end by 0 bases; junction bases not matched to a gene: 8. CDR1 LNHDA and CDR2 SQIVND come from the germline V gene (reference sequence). The length of the CDR3 is 16 residues. In the authors' methods: The assay estimated nucleated cells by amplifying reference gene primers. Generated by immunoSEQ multiplex PCR, the TCRdb table keeps only in-frame clones and is missing some. The V and J calls and the clone size are those of that table, but D and trimming were determined from the DNA. The sample contains about 220,000 clones, approximately 86% of which appear only once. This entry is derived from a study of blood T cell repertoires in COVID-19. Turning to the study itself: Sites in the United States, Italy and Spain provided acute and convalescent COVID-19 samples. Nucleic acid was either cDNA or gDNA, and it came from T cells, B-cell-depleted T cells, or PBMCs.

The chain couples TRBV19 to TRBJ1-3, with 7 bases identical to TRBD1. Sequenced sample: peripheral blood. This sequence was found in a woman older than 75 with acute or convalescent COVID-19. The CDR3 nucleotides are TGTGCCAGTAGACCTGACAGGGCGAGCTCTGGAAACACCATATATTTT. Its translation: CASRPDRASSGNTIYF.